This T cell receptor (beta chain) was recovered during a study of T cells in Graves' hyperthyroidism and ophthalmopathy. CDR1 and CDR2 (germline): SGHRS, YFSETQ. The CDR3 is made up of 11 amino acids. Using RNA transcripts as the source, TCR beta CDR3 regions were amplified. Carried out on the TCR CDR3, a first-round RT-PCR used the HTBI primer set. From the multiplex PCR reads, TCRdb called clonotypes with MiXCR, one entry per CDR3 protein. This repertoire shows approximately 430,000 distinct CDR3 sequences, 15% to 19% found once; its top ten account for over 7.5%. About this clonotype: A read error may be the cause here, since a much bigger clone is one base away.

The rearrangement uses TRBV5-1 and TRBJ1-2; D remains unclear. The TCR sequence derives from a woman aged 18-29 years with Graves' hyperthyroidism. Sequencing used blood. CDR3 region: CASSVDGGYTF. The CDR3 DNA follows: TGTGCCAGCAGCGTAGATGGAGGCTACACCTTC.